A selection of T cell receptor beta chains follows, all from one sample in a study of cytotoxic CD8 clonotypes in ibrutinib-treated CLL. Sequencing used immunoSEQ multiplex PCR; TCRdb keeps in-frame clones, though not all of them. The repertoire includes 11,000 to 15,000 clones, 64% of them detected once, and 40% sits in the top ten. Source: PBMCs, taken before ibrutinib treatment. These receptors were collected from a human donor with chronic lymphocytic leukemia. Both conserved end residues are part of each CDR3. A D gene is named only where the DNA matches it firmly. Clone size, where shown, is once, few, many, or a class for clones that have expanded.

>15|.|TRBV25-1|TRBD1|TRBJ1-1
TGTGCCAGCAGTGAGCTTCGACAGGGTCGAACTGAAGCTTTCTTT
CASSELRQGRTEAFF
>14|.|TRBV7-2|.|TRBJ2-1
TGTGCCAGCAGCTTAGACGGGGGCCACAATGAGCAGTTCTTC
CASSLDGGHNEQFF
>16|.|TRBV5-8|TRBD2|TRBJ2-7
TGTGCCAGCAGGTCTCTAGCGGGGGCCTTTGTCGACGAGCAGTACTTC
CASRSLAGAFVDEQYF
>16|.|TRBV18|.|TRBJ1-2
TGTGCCAGCTCACTTACTCCGGGCCGGACCTTCTATGGCTACACCTTC
CASSLTPGRTFYGYTF
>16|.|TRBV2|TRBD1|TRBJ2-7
TGTGCCAGCAGTGAAGCGGGACAGGGGGACTCCTACGAGCAGTACTTC
CASSEAGQGDSYEQYF
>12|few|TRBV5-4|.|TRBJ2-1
TGTGCCAGCAGCTTGGTCGGGGAATATTCGTTCTTC
CASSLVGEYSFF
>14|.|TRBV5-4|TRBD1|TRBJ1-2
TGTGCCAGCAGGCCTAACAGGGGGAACTATGGCTACACCTTC
CASRPNRGNYGYTF
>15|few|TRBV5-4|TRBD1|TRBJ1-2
TGTGCCAGCAGCCCCGAGGGACAGGGGAACTATGGCTACACCTTC
CASSPEGQGNYGYTF
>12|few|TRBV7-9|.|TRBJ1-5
TGTGCCAGCAGCTTAGACGCTCAGCCCCAGCATTTT
CASSLDAQPQHF
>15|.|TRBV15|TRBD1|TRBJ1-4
TGTGCCACCAGCAGAGAGACAGGGGGCATTGAAAAACTGTTTTTT
CATSRETGGIEKLFF
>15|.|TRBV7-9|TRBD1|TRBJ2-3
TGTGCCAGCAGCATATACAGGGGGTTGACAGATACGCAGTATTTT
CASSIYRGLTDTQYF
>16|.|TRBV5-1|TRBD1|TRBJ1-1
TGCGCCAGCAGCTTGGCCGTGGGACAGATGAACACTGAAGCTTTCTTT
CASSLAVGQMNTEAFF
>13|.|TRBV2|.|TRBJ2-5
TGTGCCAGCAGTGAACACCCCGATCGGACCCAGTACTTC
CASSEHPDRTQYF
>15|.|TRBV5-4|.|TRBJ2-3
TGTGCCAGCAGCTTGGATAACTTAATCACAGATACGCAGTATTTT
CASSLDNLITDTQYF
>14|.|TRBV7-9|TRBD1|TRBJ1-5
TGTGCCAGCAGCCCTACAGGGGGCAATCAGCCCCAGCATTTT
CASSPTGGNQPQHF
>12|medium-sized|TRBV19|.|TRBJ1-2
TGTGCCAGTAGTATAGACGGGTATGGCTACACCTTC
CASSIDGYGYTF
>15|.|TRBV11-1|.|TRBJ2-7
TGTGCCAGCAGCTTAATTACAGCCCCCTCCTACGAGCAGTACTTC
CASSLITAPSYEQYF
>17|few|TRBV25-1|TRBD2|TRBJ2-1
TGTGCCAGCAGTGAACTAGAAGCGGGGGCTGTTCGCAATGAGCAGTTCTTC
CASSELEAGAVRNEQFF
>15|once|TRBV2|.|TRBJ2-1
TGTGCCAGCAGGGTCACCCTCGTAACAGGGAATGAGCAGTTCTTC
CASRVTLVTGNEQFF
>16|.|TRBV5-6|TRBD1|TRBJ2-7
TGTGCCAGCAGCCCGTGGGGGGACAGGGGGCTTTTCGAGCAGTACTTC
CASSPWGDRGLFEQYF
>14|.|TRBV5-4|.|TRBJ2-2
TGTGCCAGCTGTTTTTCCGCTGACACCGGGGAGCTGTTTTTT
CASCFSADTGELFF
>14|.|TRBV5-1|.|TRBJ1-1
TGCGCCAGCAGCCCCGATGCGGGGTTCACTGAAGCTTTCTTT
CASSPDAGFTEAFF
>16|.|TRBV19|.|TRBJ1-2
TGTGCCAGTAGTATATCCCTGACAGGTCTCTACTATGGCTACACCTTC
CASSISLTGLYYGYTF
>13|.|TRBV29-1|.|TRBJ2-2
TGCAGCGCTCGACTAGGTGTCACCGGGGAGCTGTTTTTT
CSARLGVTGELFF
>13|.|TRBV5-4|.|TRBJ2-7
TGTGCCAGCAGCCTGGGGGGAGTCTACGAGCAGTACTTC
CASSLGGVYEQYF
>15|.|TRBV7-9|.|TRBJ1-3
TGTGCCAGCAGCCAAGAAGGAAAACTGGGAAACACCATATATTTT
CASSQEGKLGNTIYF
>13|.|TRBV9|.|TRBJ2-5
TGTGCCAGCAGCCCCTCCCCTCAAGAGACCCAGTACTTC
CASSPSPQETQYF
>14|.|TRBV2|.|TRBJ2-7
TGTGCCAGCAGTGAAGATCCCGGGCCCTACGAGCAGTACTTC
CASSEDPGPYEQYF
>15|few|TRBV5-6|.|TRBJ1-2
TGTGCCAGCAGTTTTGGACCCGGGACCGGGTTAGGCTACACCTTC
CASSFGPGTGLGYTF